The 12 T cell receptor beta chains given below trace back to one sample, sequenced in a study of blood T cell repertoires in COVID-19. Sequencing used immunoSEQ multiplex PCR; TCRdb keeps in-frame clones, though not all of them. The sample consists of nearly 35,000 clones, more than 85% of them appearing once. The sequencing sample was made of peripheral blood. Source of these receptors: a man between 65 and 85 years old with acute or convalescent COVID-19.

This chain uses TRBV9 with TRBJ2-3, with TRBD2 matching over 9 bases. The J segment lost 3 bases and the V segment lost 3 bases, leaving 20 bases of the junction unmatched. This CDR3 is 20 amino acids long. CDR1 and CDR2 (germline): SGDLS, YYNGEE. The chain's CDR3 is CASSDSLTSGSVLATDTQYF. Here the CDR3 DNA reads TGTGCCAGCAGCGATAGCCTGACTAGCGGTTCCGTTTTAGCGACAGATACGCAGTATTTT. Variable domain in full (rest from reference TRBV9 and TRBJ2-3): DSGVTQTPKHLITATGQRVTLRCSPRSGDLSVYWYQQSLDQGLQFLIQYYNGEERAKGNILERFSAQQFPDLHSELNLSSLELGDSALYFCASSDSLTSGSVLATDTQYFGPGTRLTVL.

This chain uses TRBV3-1 (or the pseudogene TRBV3-2) with TRBJ1-4; D is possibly TRBD1 (5 bases). V lost 3 bases and J lost 7, with 12 bases in between. In germline, CDR1 is LGHDT, CDR2 YNNKEL (reference sequence). CDR3 length equals 14 residues. The CDR3, as DNA: TGTGCCAGCAGCCATGGGGCGTCTGCTGAAAAACTGTTTTTT. Its translation: CASSHGASAEKLFF.

Here the CDR3 reads CASSLSRLSNQPQHF. The CDR3, as DNA: TGTGCCAGCAGTTTATCCAGGCTGAGTAATCAGCCCCAGCATTTT. V gene TRBV27 combines with J gene TRBJ1-5; D is unclear. This CDR3 contains 15 residues. The germline CDR1 and CDR2 sequences are MNHEY and SMNVEV (reference sequence). Trimming stripped 0 bases from V and 4 bases from J, with 10 bases between.

V and J are TRBV7-8 and TRBJ1-3, with D hard to call. Germline V gene sequence: CDR1 SGHVS, CDR2 FQNEAQ. The CDR3 totals 15 residues. V dropped 1 base and J dropped 0 bases, with 7 bases sitting between them. CDR3 sequence: CASSLGRNSGNTIYF. For the CDR3, the DNA is TGTGCCAGCAGCTTAGGCAGAAACTCTGGAAACACCATATATTTT.

The chain has TRBV3-1 (or the pseudogene TRBV3-2) and TRBJ2-7; possibly TRBD1 for D (5 bases). Germline V gene data show CDR1 as LGHDT and CDR2 as YNNKEL (reference sequence). Trimming removed 6 bases at V and 5 bases at J, with 11 bases between. The CDR3 runs 12 residues. The CDR3 coding sequence is TGTGCCAGCAGATCCGACAGTGACGAGCAGTACTTC. As protein: CASRSDSDEQYF.

The rearrangement links TRBV7-9 to TRBJ1-4, with D perhaps matching TRBD1 (6 bases). Germline assignment: CDR1 SEHNR and CDR2 FQNEAQ (reference sequence). V lost 9 bases to trimming and J lost 3 bases, with 11 bases between them. The CDR3 sequence is 13 residues long. The CDR3 DNA reads TGTGCCAGTTCAGGGGAAGCTAATGAAAAACTGTTTTTT. This gives the protein CASSGEANEKLFF.

V and J are TRBV14 and TRBJ2-3; 8 nucleotides line up with TRBD2. V was clipped by 4 bases and J by 1 base; unmatched bases: 10. Germline V CDR1 and CDR2: SGHDN, FVKESK. CDR3 length: 17 residues. This CDR3 is CASSPQFSGVGTDTQYF. As DNA, the CDR3 is TGTGCCAGCAGCCCTCAGTTTAGCGGGGTCGGCACAGATACGCAGTATTTT. The full variable domain, with the rest looked up from reference TRBV14 and TRBJ2-3, is EAGVTQFPSHSVIEKGQTVTLRCDPISGHDNLYWYRRVMGKEIKFLLHFVKESKQDESGMPNNRFLAERTGGTYSTLKVQPAELEDSGVYFCASSPQFSGVGTDTQYFGPGTRLTVL.

The chain combines TRBV7-2 with TRBJ2-4; TRBD1 is a possible D gene (5 bases). The V gene lost 11 bases and the J gene lost 4 bases, with 12 bases spanning the gap. This CDR3 spans 12 amino acids. The germline V gene has CDR1 SGHTA and CDR2 FQGNSA. CDR3: CALGAAKNIQYF. The CDR3 DNA sequence: TGTGCCCTAGGGGCCGCTAAAAACATTCAGTACTTC.

This chain connects TRBV7-8 to TRBJ1-4; D possibly corresponds to TRBD1 (6 bases). The V end lost 1 base, the J end lost 6 bases, and 12 bases lay between the germline ends. The CDR3 runs 15 residues. The germline V gene has CDR1 SGHVS and CDR2 FQNEAQ. The CDR3 DNA follows: TGTGCCAGCAGCTTAGACAAAGGGGGGGATGAAAAACTGTTTTTT. It encodes CASSLDKGGDEKLFF.

This clone was counted at least ten times. The chain is built from TRBV27 and TRBJ2-2; maybe TRBD2 (5 bases). The CDR3 runs to 12 residues. Germline V lookup: CDR1 MNHEY, CDR2 SMNVEV (reference sequence). V shed 6 bases and J shed 4 bases, with 6 bases lying between them. CDR3 coding DNA: TGTGCCAGCAGAGGGAGCACCGGGGAGCTGTTTTTT. Its translation: CASRGSTGELFF.

The rearrangement uses TRBV5-6 and TRBJ2-1, with D perhaps matching TRBD1 (5 bases). CDR3 length equals 14 residues. V dropped 4 bases and J dropped 4 bases, with 12 bases sitting between them. Germline V lookup: CDR1 SGHDT, CDR2 YYEEEE. The CDR3 is CASSRAAGYNEQFF. The CDR3 nucleotides are TGTGCCAGCAGCCGTGCCGCAGGGTACAATGAGCAGTTCTTC. The variable domain in full, with the rest retrieved from reference TRBV5-6 and TRBJ2-1, is DAGVTQSPTHLIKTRGQQVTLRCSPKSGHDTVSWYQQALGQGPQFIFQYYEEEERQRGNFPDRFSGHQFPNYSSELNVNALLLGDSALYLCASSRAAGYNEQFFGPGTRLTVL.

The chain employs TRBV5-4 and TRBJ2-3; the D gene is possibly TRBD1 (6 bases). This CDR3 region has 14 residues. Per germline, CDR1 SGHNT and CDR2 YYREEE (reference sequence). V shed 3 bases and J shed 2 bases, with 10 bases lying between them. As DNA, the CDR3 is TGTGCCAGCAGCTCTACAGGGATCACAGATACGCAGTATTTT. It yields the protein CASSSTGITDTQYF.